Listed below are T cell receptor beta chains from one sample, sequenced in a study of T cells in tuberculosis. The method was immunoSEQ multiplex PCR; TCRdb's version includes in-frame clones alone and lacks a portion of them. The sample holds 7,500 to 8,500 clones, 95% seen once. The sample comprised PBMCs. The receptors come from an adult with tuberculosis. The CDR3 runs from the conserved cysteine through the conserved F or W. Each record gives: CDR3 length, J gene, V gene, clone size, D gene, CDR3 DNA, CDR3 protein. D genes are given only for firm matches. Only part of the rows carry a size: once, few, many, or a class if the clone is expanded.

cdr3_length: 15
j_call: TRBJ2-3
v_call: TRBV9
clone_size: -
d_call: -
cdr3_nt: TGTGCCAGCAGCGTGGGGACATCTAGCACAGATACGCAGTATTTT
cdr3_aa: CASSVGTSSTDTQYF

cdr3_length: 14
j_call: TRBJ2-7
v_call: TRBV11-3
clone_size: -
d_call: -
cdr3_nt: TGTGCCAGCAGCCCAGGGGACATAGGGGACGAGCAGTACTTC
cdr3_aa: CASSPGDIGDEQYF

cdr3_length: 18
j_call: TRBJ2-5
v_call: TRBV7-8
clone_size: -
d_call: TRBD1
cdr3_nt: TGTGCCAGCAGCTCGACACCCTGGGGAGACAGGGACCAAGAGACCCAGTACTTC
cdr3_aa: CASSSTPWGDRDQETQYF

cdr3_length: 11
j_call: TRBJ1-2
v_call: TRBV7-8
clone_size: -
d_call: -
cdr3_nt: TGTGCCAGCAGTCGGAACAGGGACTACACCTTC
cdr3_aa: CASSRNRDYTF

cdr3_length: 16
j_call: TRBJ1-2
v_call: TRBV4-2
clone_size: -
d_call: TRBD1
cdr3_nt: TGTGCCAGCAGCCAAGATAGGTTGGGACAGTACTATGGCTACACCTTC
cdr3_aa: CASSQDRLGQYYGYTF

cdr3_length: 13
j_call: TRBJ1-1
v_call: TRBV13
clone_size: -
d_call: TRBD1
cdr3_nt: TGTGCCAGCAGCTTAGGGGACACAGGGGCCGCTTTCTTT
cdr3_aa: CASSLGDTGAAFF

cdr3_length: 15
j_call: TRBJ1-5
v_call: TRBV6-5
clone_size: -
d_call: TRBD1
cdr3_nt: TGTGCCAGCAGTCCTCAGGGGGAACGAAATCAGCCCCAGCATTTT
cdr3_aa: CASSPQGERNQPQHF

cdr3_length: 14
j_call: TRBJ2-2
v_call: TRBV5-1
clone_size: -
d_call: TRBD2
cdr3_nt: TGCGCCAGCAAACGGACTAGCGACACCGGGGAGCTGTTTTTT
cdr3_aa: CASKRTSDTGELFF

cdr3_length: 14
j_call: TRBJ1-2
v_call: TRBV7-9
clone_size: -
d_call: TRBD1
cdr3_nt: TGTGCCAGCAGCCTAACCGGGACAGGGGAAGGCTACACCTTC
cdr3_aa: CASSLTGTGEGYTF

cdr3_length: 11
j_call: TRBJ1-2
v_call: TRBV20-1
clone_size: -
d_call: TRBD1
cdr3_nt: TGCAGTGCTAAGACAGGGTGGGACTACACCTTC
cdr3_aa: CSAKTGWDYTF

cdr3_length: 14
j_call: TRBJ2-5
v_call: TRBV6-5
clone_size: -
d_call: TRBD2
cdr3_nt: TGTGCCAGCAGCCGGGGGGGGAGGGCAGAGACCCAGTACTTC
cdr3_aa: CASSRGGRAETQYF

cdr3_length: 14
j_call: TRBJ1-1
v_call: TRBV27
clone_size: once
d_call: -
cdr3_nt: TGTGCCAGCAGTACTGGGGGCGGAGGCACTGAAGCTTTCTTT
cdr3_aa: CASSTGGGGTEAFF

cdr3_length: 12
j_call: TRBJ1-2
v_call: TRBV2
clone_size: -
d_call: -
cdr3_nt: TGTGCCAGCAGTAGCCAGGGCGATGGCTACACCTTC
cdr3_aa: CASSSQGDGYTF